The present T cell receptor beta chain was sequenced within a study of control samples from healthy donors and cancer patients. This CDR3 is built from 13 residues. Per germline, CDR1 LNHNV and CDR2 YYDKDF (reference sequence). With V trimmed by 5 bases and J by 8 bases, 6 bases remained unmatched. Assay: immunoSEQ multiplex PCR; the TCRdb copy retains only in-frame clones and omits some. The sample comprises 90,000 or so clones, about 87% of which are singletons, and approximately 14% rests with the top ten. The TCR comes from a woman between 65 and 79 years old in good health. The chain carries TRBV15 and TRBJ1-5; 7 bases are a match to TRBD1. Input material: blood. As DNA, the CDR3 is TGTGCCACCAGCGTACAGGGGAGGGAGCCCCAGCATTTT. This gives the protein CATSVQGREPQHF.